The TCR beta chain described here comes from a study of response to subunit inactivated influenza vaccine. Study-level points and caveats: Each seasonal flu vaccination may recruit only limited new T cells, authors suggested.

Via MiXCR, TCRdb re-called the RT-PCR reads, giving one row per CDR3 protein. Of about 300,000 distinct CDR3 sequences in the sample, 20% to 25% are singletons; the top ten hold about a tenth. At least ten counts were recorded for this clonotype. Its antigen remains unknown. CDR1 is MDHEN, CDR2 SYDVKM, per germline. The junction had 7 bases not matched to a gene; V was cut back by 3 bases and J by 2 bases. The CDR3 totals 16 residues. The specimen comprised PBMCs from blood, sampled 21 months after vaccination. The chain combines TRBV28 with TRBJ2-3; 8 bases agree with TRBD2. The sequence derives from a man between 45 and 75 years old who received an inactivated influenza vaccine. The CDR3 DNA reads as TGTGCCAGCAGTTTCGAGGCGGGGGGCATCACAGATACGCAGTATTTT. Encoded protein: CASSFEAGGITDTQYF.